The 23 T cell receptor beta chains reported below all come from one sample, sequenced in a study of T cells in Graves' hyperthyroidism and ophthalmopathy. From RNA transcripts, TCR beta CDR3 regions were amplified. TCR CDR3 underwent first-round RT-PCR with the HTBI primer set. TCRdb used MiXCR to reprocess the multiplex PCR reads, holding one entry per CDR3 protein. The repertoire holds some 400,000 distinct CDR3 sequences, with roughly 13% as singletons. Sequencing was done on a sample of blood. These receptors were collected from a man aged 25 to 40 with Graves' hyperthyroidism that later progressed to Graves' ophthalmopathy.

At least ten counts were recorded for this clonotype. In DNA form, the CDR3 reads TGCGCCAGCCGCGCTTCTCCCGGGACAGGGGTTCCCTACGAGCAGTACTTC. Translation: CASRASPGTGVPYEQYF. The genes are TRBV5-1 and TRBJ2-7; 10 bases agree with TRBD1. Looked up from germline, CDR1 is SGHRS and CDR2 is YFSETQ. The CDR3 runs to 17 residues. The V gene end was trimmed by 7 bases and the J gene end by 2 bases; junction bases not matched to a gene: 15.

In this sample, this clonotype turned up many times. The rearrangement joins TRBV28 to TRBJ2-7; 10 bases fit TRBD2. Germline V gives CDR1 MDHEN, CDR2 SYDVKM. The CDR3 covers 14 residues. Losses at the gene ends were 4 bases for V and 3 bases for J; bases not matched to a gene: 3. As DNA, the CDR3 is TGTGCCAGCAGTTATAGCGGGGGGTTCTACGAGCAGTACTTC. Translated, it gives CASSYSGGFYEQYF.

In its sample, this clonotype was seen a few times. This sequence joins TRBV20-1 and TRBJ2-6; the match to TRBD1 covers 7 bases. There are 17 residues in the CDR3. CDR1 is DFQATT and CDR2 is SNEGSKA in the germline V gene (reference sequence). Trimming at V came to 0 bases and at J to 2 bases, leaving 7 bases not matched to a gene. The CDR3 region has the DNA TGCAGTGCTAGAGACGGACAGGTGGGAGCTGGGGCCAACGTCCTGACTTTC. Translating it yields CSARDGQVGAGANVLTF.

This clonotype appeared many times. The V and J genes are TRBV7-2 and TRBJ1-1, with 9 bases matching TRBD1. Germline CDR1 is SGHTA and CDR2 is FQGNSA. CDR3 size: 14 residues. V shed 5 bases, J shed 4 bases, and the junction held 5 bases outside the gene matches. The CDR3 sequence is CASSTQTGGTEAFF. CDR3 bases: TGTGCCAGCAGCACCCAGACAGGGGGCACTGAAGCTTTCTTT.

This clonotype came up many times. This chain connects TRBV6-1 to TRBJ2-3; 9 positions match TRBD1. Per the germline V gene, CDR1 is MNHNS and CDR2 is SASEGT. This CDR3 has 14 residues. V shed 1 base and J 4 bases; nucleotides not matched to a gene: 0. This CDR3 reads CASSEGQGADTQYF. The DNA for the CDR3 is TGTGCCAGCAGTGAAGGACAGGGGGCAGATACGCAGTATTTT.

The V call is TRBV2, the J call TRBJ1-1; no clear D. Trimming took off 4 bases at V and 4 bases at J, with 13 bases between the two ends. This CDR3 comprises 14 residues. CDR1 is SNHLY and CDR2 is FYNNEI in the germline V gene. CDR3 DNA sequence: TGTGCCAGCAGTGTGGCAGTTATGGGCACTGAAGCTTTCTTT. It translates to CASSVAVMGTEAFF.

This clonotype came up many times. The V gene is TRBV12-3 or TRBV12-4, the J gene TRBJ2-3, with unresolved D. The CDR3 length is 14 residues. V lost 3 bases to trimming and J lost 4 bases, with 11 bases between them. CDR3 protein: CASSFVGGADTQYF. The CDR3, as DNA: TGTGCCAGCAGTTTTGTGGGCGGAGCAGATACGCAGTATTTT.

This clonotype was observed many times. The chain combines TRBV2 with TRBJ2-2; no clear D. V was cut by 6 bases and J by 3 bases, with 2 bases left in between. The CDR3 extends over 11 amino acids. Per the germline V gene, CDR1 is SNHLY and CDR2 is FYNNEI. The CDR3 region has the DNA TGTGCCAGCAGGTACACCGGGGAGCTGTTTTTT. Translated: CASRYTGELFF.

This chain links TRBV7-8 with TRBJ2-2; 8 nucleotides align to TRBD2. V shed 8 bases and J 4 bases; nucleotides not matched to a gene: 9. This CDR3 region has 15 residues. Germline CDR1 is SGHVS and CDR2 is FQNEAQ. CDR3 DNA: TGTGCCAGCCCCCCCTACGGGGGGGTCACCGGGGAGCTGTTTTTT. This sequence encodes CASPPYGGVTGELFF.

DNA for the CDR3: TGCGCCAGCAGCTTGGGCAGGGGATTTTACGAGCAGTACTTC. It translates to CASSLGRGFYEQYF. The chain carries TRBV5-1 and TRBJ2-7; possibly TRBD1 for D (6 bases). In germline, CDR1 is SGHRS, CDR2 YFSETQ. The V and J ends lost 0 bases and 4 bases respectively, with 11 bases between them. The CDR3 is 14 residues long.

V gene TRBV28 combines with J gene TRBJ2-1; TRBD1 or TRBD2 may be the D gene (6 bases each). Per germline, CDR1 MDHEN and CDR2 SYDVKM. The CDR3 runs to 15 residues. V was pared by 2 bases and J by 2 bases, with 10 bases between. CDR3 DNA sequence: TGTGCCAGCAGTTTAAGGGGGGTGACCTACAATGAGCAGTTCTTC. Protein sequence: CASSLRGVTYNEQFF.

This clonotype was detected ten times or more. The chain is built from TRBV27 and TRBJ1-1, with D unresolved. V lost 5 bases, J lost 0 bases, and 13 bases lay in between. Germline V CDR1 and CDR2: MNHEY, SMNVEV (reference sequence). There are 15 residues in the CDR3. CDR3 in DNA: TGTGCCAGCAGTCCCTTAGCCGGCTTGAACACTGAAGCTTTCTTT. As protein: CASSPLAGLNTEAFF.

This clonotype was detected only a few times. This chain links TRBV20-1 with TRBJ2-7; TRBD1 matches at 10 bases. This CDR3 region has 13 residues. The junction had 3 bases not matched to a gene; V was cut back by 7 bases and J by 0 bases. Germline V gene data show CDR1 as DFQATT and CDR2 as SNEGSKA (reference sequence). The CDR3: CSVGQGVSYEQYF. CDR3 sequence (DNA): TGCAGTGTTGGACAGGGGGTCTCCTACGAGCAGTACTTC.

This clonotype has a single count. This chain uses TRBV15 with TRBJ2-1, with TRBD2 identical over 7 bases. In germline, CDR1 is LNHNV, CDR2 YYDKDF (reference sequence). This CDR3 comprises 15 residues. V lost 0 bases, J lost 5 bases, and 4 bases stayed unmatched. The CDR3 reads CATSRDRGDHNEQFF. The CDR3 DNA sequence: TGTGCCACCAGCAGAGATCGGGGGGATCACAATGAGCAGTTCTTC.

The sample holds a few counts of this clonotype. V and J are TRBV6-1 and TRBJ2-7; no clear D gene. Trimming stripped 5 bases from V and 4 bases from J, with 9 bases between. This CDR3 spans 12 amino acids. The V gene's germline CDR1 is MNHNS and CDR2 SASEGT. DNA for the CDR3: TGTGCCAGCAGTTCCGCCTTTTACGAGCAGTACTTC. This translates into CASSSAFYEQYF.

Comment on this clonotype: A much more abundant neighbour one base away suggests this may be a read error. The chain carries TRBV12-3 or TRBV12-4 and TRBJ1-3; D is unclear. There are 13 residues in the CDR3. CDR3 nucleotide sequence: TGTGTCAGCAGACTGAGCTCTGGAAACACCATATATTTT. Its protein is CVSRLSSGNTIYF.

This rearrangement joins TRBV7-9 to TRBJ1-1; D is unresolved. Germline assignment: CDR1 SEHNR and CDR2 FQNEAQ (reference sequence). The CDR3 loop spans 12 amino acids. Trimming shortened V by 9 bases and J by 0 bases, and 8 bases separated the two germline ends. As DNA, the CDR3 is TGTGCCAGAGAGGCCCTGAACACTGAAGCTTTCTTT. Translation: CAREALNTEAFF.

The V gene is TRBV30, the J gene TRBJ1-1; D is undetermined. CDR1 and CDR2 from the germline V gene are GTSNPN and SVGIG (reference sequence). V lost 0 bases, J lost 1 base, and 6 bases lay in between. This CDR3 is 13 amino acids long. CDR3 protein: CAWSVSSNTEAFF. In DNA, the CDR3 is TGTGCCTGGAGTGTATCCTCGAACACTGAAGCTTTCTTT.

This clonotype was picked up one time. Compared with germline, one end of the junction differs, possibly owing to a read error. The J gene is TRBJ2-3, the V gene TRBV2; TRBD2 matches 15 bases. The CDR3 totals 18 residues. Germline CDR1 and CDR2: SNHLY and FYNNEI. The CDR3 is CTSSYGTSGGPTTDTQYF. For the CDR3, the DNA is TGTACCAGCAGCTATGGGACTAGCGGGGGGCCCACCACAGATACGCAGTATTTT.

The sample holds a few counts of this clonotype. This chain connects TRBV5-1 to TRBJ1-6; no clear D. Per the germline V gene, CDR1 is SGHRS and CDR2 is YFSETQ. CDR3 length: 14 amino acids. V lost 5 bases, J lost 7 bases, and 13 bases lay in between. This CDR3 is CASRPRTANSPLHF. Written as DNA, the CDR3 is TGCGCCAGCAGACCAAGGACCGCGAATTCACCCCTCCACTTT. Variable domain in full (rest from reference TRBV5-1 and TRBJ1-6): KAGVTQTPRYLIKTRGQQVTLSCSPISGHRSVSWYQQTPGQGLQFLFEYFSETQRNKGNFPGRFSGRQFSNSRSEMNVSTLELGDSALYLCASRPRTANSPLHFGNGTRLTVT.

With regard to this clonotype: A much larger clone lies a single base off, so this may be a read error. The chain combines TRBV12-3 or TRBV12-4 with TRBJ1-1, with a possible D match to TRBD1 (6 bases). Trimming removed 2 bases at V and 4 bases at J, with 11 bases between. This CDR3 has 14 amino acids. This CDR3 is CASSLTTGPTEAFF. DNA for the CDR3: TGTGCCAGCAGTTTAACTACAGGGCCCACTGAAGCTTTCTTT.

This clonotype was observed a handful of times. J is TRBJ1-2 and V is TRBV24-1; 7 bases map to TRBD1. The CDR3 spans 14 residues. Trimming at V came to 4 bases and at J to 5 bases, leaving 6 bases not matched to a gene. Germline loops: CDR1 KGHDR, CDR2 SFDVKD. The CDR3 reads CATSDATGLYGYTF. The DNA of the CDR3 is TGTGCCACCAGTGACGCGACAGGGCTTTATGGCTACACCTTC.

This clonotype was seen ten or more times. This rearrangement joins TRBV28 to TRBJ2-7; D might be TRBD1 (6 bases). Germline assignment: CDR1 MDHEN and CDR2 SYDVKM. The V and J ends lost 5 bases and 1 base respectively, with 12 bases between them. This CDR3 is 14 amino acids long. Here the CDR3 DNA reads TGTGCCAGCAGTCCCTGGGACACGTCCTACGAGCAGTACTTC. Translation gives CASSPWDTSYEQYF. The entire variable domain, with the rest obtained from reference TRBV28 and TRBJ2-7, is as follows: DVKVTQSSRYLVKRTGEKVFLECVQDMDHENMFWYRQDPGLGLRLIYFSYDVKMKEKGDIPEGYSVSREKKERFSLILESASTNQTSMYLCASSPWDTSYEQYFGPGTRLTVT.